The 22 T cell receptor beta chains below all came from one sample that was sequenced in a study of immune cell composition in non-small cell lung cancer. Normal lung was sampled as far from the tumour as possible, at least 3 cm. The data were produced by immunoSEQ multiplex PCR, yet TCRdb's version contains in-frame clones alone and is incomplete. The data contain around 1,700 clones, 60% to 80% of them singletons. The sample consisted of non-adjacent lung tissue. Receptors were obtained from a human donor with non-small cell lung cancer.

The gene calls are TRBV7-1 and TRBJ2-3, with TRBD2 matching 12 bases. TRBV7-1 is classed as an ORF, of uncertain function. After removal of 5 bases from V and 3 bases from J, the junction contained 6 bases not matched to a gene. The CDR3 loop spans 16 amino acids. DNA for the CDR3: TGTGCCAGCAGCCCTGCGACTAGCGGGAGAACAGATACGCAGTATTTT. Its translation is CASSPATSGRTDTQYF.

The CDR3 DNA reads as TGTGCCAGCAGCCCTCCCGGGACAGGGGTCGACACCGGGGAGCTGTTTTTT. This translates into CASSPPGTGVDTGELFF. The V call is TRBV7-9, the J call TRBJ2-2; 10 nucleotides align to TRBD1. CDR3 length: 17 residues. Germline-derived CDR1 and CDR2 are SEHNR and FQNEAQ (reference sequence). V lost 5 bases to trimming and J lost 3 bases; unmatched junction nucleotides: 9.

CDR3 protein: CASSPPGQGAFTEAFF. The CDR3 bases are TGTGCCAGCAGCCCTCCGGGACAGGGGGCTTTTACTGAAGCTTTCTTT. The chain recombines TRBV6-6 with TRBJ1-1; 12 nucleotides line up with TRBD1. The CDR3 spans 16 residues. J gave up 5 bases and V 6 bases, and 10 bases lay outside the gene matches. Germline values: CDR1 MNHNY, CDR2 SVGAGI (reference sequence).

The sample holds a few counts of this clone. This CDR3 reads CSVDRGSSPETQYF. The CDR3 bases are TGCAGCGTTGATCGCGGGAGCTCCCCAGAGACCCAGTACTTC. The gene calls are TRBV29-1 and TRBJ2-5, with TRBD2 matching over 7 bases. This CDR3 comprises 14 residues. CDR1 SQVTM and CDR2 ANQGSEA come from the germline V gene. The V segment lost 3 bases and the J segment 4 bases; nucleotides outside the gene matches: 8. The full variable domain, in which reference TRBV29-1 and TRBJ2-5 provide the parts outside the CDR3, is SAVISQKPSRDICQRGTSLTIQCQVDSQVTMMFWYRQQPGQSLTLIATANQGSEATYESGFVIDKFPISRPNLTFSTLTVSNMSPEDSSIYLCSVDRGSSPETQYFGPGTRLLVL.

The chain recombines TRBV9 with TRBJ2-7, with D maybe TRBD2 (7 bases). The V gene's germline CDR1 is SGDLS and CDR2 YYNGEE. The CDR3 loop spans 14 amino acids. V lost 3 bases to trimming and J lost 4 bases, with 14 bases between them. CDR3: CASSGGGVGYEQYF. CDR3 in DNA: TGTGCCAGCAGCGGGGGGGGCGTGGGGTACGAGCAGTACTTC.

The chain couples TRBV19 to TRBJ2-5, with 9 bases identical to TRBD1. The CDR3 extends over 18 amino acids. V shed 6 bases and J 5 bases; nucleotides not matched to a gene: 19. Germline V gives CDR1 LNHDA, CDR2 SQIVND (reference sequence). This chain's CDR3 is CASSQAPIQGALGETQYF. CDR3 sequence (DNA): TGTGCCAGTAGCCAAGCCCCGATACAGGGGGCGCTGGGGGAGACCCAGTACTTC.

A single count supports this clone. The V gene is TRBV11-2, the J gene TRBJ2-1; tentative D call: TRBD2 (5 bases). CDR3 length: 12 residues. V dropped 0 bases and J dropped 9 bases, with 6 bases sitting between them. Germline V CDR1 and CDR2: SGHAT, FQNNGV. CDR3 sequence: CASSLDLAEQFF. Written as DNA, the CDR3 is TGTGCCAGCAGCTTAGATCTAGCTGAGCAGTTCTTC.

This chain links TRBV4-3 with TRBJ1-3, with TRBD1 as a possible D gene (6 bases). The CDR3 is made up of 15 amino acids. Germline loops: CDR1 LGHNA, CDR2 YSLEER. V gave up 4 bases and J gave up 7 bases, with 17 bases separating them. CDR3 sequence reads: CASSRGHREKNTIYF. The CDR3 nucleotides are TGCGCCAGCAGCCGAGGGCACAGGGAGAAGAACACCATATATTTT.

The CDR3 sequence is CARTGHSTDTQYF. The DNA for the CDR3 is TGCGCCAGAACGGGACACAGCACAGATACGCAGTATTTT. The rearrangement joins TRBV10-1 to TRBJ2-3, with D maybe TRBD1 (6 bases). The germline gives CDR1 WNHNN, CDR2 SYGVQD (reference sequence). V lost 9 bases, J lost 0 bases, and 10 bases lay in between. The CDR3 runs 13 residues.

The V call is TRBV19, the J call TRBJ1-1; TRBD1 agrees at 7 bases. CDR1 is LNHDA and CDR2 is SQIVND in the germline V gene (reference sequence). The V gene end was trimmed by 3 bases and the J gene end by 1 base; junction bases not matched to a gene: 5. The CDR3 contains 15 residues. CDR3 coding DNA: TGTGCCAGTAGTATCCCGACAGGGTCGAACACTGAAGCTTTCTTT. It codes for CASSIPTGSNTEAFF.

In its sample, this clone was seen a few times. The genes are TRBV7-2 and TRBJ1-2; weak D call: TRBD1 (6 bases). The CDR3 is 14 amino acids. From germline, CDR1 is SGHTA and CDR2 FQGNSA. V lost 4 bases and J lost 8, with 17 bases in between. The DNA of the CDR3 is TGTGCCAGCAGCTCCTACGCAGGGGCGGCGGGCTACACCTTC. It yields the protein CASSSYAGAAGYTF.

In its sample, this clone was seen a few times. This rearrangement joins TRBV27 to TRBJ2-1; a possible D gene is TRBD2 (6 bases). CDR1 is MNHEY, CDR2 SMNVEV, per germline (reference sequence). This CDR3 region has 16 residues. Trimming took off 6 bases at V and 0 bases at J, with 15 bases between the two ends. CDR3 nucleotide sequence: TGTGCCAGCAGGGACAATAGGAGGGGCTCCTACAATGAGCAGTTCTTC. Its protein product is CASRDNRRGSYNEQFF.

This clone was found a few times. V and J are TRBV5-1 and TRBJ1-2; D is ambiguous. CDR3 size: 15 residues. Trimming took off 4 bases at V and 2 bases at J, with 15 bases between the two ends. Germline V gives CDR1 SGHRS, CDR2 YFSETQ. CDR3 nucleotide sequence: TGCGCCAGCAGCCCCGGGGATTCGGGGAACTATGGCTACACCTTC. It yields the protein CASSPGDSGNYGYTF.

The DNA of the CDR3 is TGCAGCGTTGAACCCCCTGGGAGGAGCTCCTACAATGAGCAGTTCTTC. Amino acids: CSVEPPGRSSYNEQFF. The chain uses TRBV29-1 and TRBJ2-1; D possibly corresponds to TRBD2 (6 bases). CDR1 is SQVTM, CDR2 ANQGSEA, per germline. This CDR3 spans 16 amino acids. The V gene lost 2 bases and the J gene lost 0 bases, with 14 bases spanning the gap.

The rearrangement joins TRBV7-2 to TRBJ2-3; 10 nucleotides agree with TRBD2. V shed 6 bases, J shed 2 bases, and the junction held 8 bases outside the gene matches. CDR3 length: 16 amino acids. The germline V gene has CDR1 SGHTA and CDR2 FQGNSA. The CDR3 region is CASSPVSGGSTDTQYF. The CDR3 nucleotides are TGTGCCAGCAGTCCCGTTAGCGGGGGGTCCACAGATACGCAGTATTTT.

The chain couples TRBV5-1 to TRBJ1-6; 9 bases fit TRBD1. Germline V gives CDR1 SGHRS, CDR2 YFSETQ. This CDR3 spans 15 amino acids. The ends lost 7 bases at V and 5 bases at J; junction bases unmatched: 7. The DNA of the CDR3 is TGCGCCAGCCGCCCGGACAGGGGAAATAATTCACCCCTCCACTTT. Protein sequence: CASRPDRGNNSPLHF.

The sample holds a few counts of this clone. The chain carries TRBV4-1 and TRBJ2-7; no reliable D call. The V gene lost 4 bases and the J gene lost 5 bases, with 12 bases spanning the gap. Germline-derived CDR1 and CDR2 are MGHRA and YSYEKL. The CDR3 totals 13 residues. The chain's CDR3 is CASSRFWAHEQYF. The CDR3 nucleotides read TGCGCCAGCAGCCGCTTTTGGGCCCACGAGCAGTACTTC.

This chain uses TRBV10-3 with TRBJ2-7, with TRBD1 matching over 9 bases. The V gene's germline CDR1 is ENHRY and CDR2 SYGVKD. CDR3 size: 12 residues. V gave up 9 bases and J gave up 2 bases; unmatched junction bases: 2. CDR3 amino acids: CAIGTGTYEQYF. CDR3 sequence (DNA): TGTGCCATTGGGACAGGGACCTACGAGCAGTACTTC.

The chain couples TRBV7-2 to TRBJ2-5; D perhaps matches TRBD2 (5 bases). The CDR3 consists of 13 residues. Trimming left V 5 bases short and J 2 bases short, with 9 bases between. Germline-derived CDR1 and CDR2 are SGHTA and FQGNSA. For the CDR3, the DNA is TGTGCCAGCAGCCGGGATACTCAAGAGACCCAGTACTTC. This sequence encodes CASSRDTQETQYF.

CDR3 sequence reads: CASSAPPGQVYTGELFF. DNA for the CDR3: TGTGCCAGTAGTGCGCCCCCCGGACAGGTCTACACCGGGGAGCTGTTTTTT. The genes are TRBV19 and TRBJ2-2; TRBD1 matches at 7 bases. Per the germline V gene, CDR1 is LNHDA and CDR2 is SQIVND (reference sequence). J was trimmed by 3 bases and V by 5 bases; bases with no gene match: 12. The CDR3 spans 17 residues.

J is TRBJ2-2 and V is TRBV28; D not resolved. Trimming removed 6 bases from V and 0 bases from J, with 11 bases in between. Per the germline V gene, CDR1 is MDHEN and CDR2 is SYDVKM. The CDR3 is 15 residues long. CDR3 nucleotide sequence: TGTGCCAGCAGGGAGCAGCGCGCGAACACCGGGGAGCTGTTTTTT. Amino acid sequence: CASREQRANTGELFF.

The rearrangement joins TRBV10-3 to TRBJ2-1, with a weak D call TRBD2 (7 bases). The CDR3 contains 15 residues. CDR1 and CDR2 (germline): ENHRY, SYGVKD. Trimming removed 6 bases at V and 0 bases at J, with 12 bases between. CDR3 amino acids: CAIRIAGASYNEQFF. The DNA for the CDR3 is TGTGCCATCAGGATTGCGGGGGCCTCCTACAATGAGCAGTTCTTC.